The following is a TCR beta chain sequence with its context. Its antigen is unknown. These data come from a study of CD4+ T cells in melanoma. Whole-study results and caveats: Neoantigen-specific CD4+ T cells in melanoma reportedly had diverse differentiation states. CD8+ T cell, macrophage and B cell function reportedly correlated with neoantigen-specific CD4+ T cells.

The repertoire was sequenced with immunoSEQ multiplex PCR; TCRdb's copy has only in-frame clones and lacks some. The profile shows roughly 50,000 clones, roughly 89% of them singletons. Sequenced input: peripheral blood. The source of this sequence is a human donor with melanoma.

The CDR3 protein is CASSLDRGQGDGYTF. CDR3 coding DNA: TGTGCCAGCAGTTTGGACAGGGGGCAAGGGGATGGCTACACCTTC. This chain uses TRBV6-5 with TRBJ1-2; 11 bases map to TRBD1. The CDR3 runs to 15 residues. V shed 4 bases, J shed 6 bases, and the junction held 7 bases outside the gene matches. Per germline, CDR1 MNHEY and CDR2 SVGAGI.